This T cell receptor beta chain was captured in a study of Graves' ophthalmopathy and Graves' hyperthyroidism. RNA served as the template for amplifying TCR beta CDR3 regions. First-round RT-PCR relied on HTBI primers, and a second-round multiplex PCR came next. TCRdb re-called the multiplex PCR reads with MiXCR, one entry per CDR3 protein. The profile shows around 1.1 million distinct CDR3 sequences, around a third of them singletons. This clonotype was observed a few times. Germline lookup yields CDR1 KGHDR and CDR2 SFDVKD. CDR3 length: 13 amino acids. J gave up 2 bases and V 8 bases, and 5 bases lay outside the gene matches.

This TCR derives from an adult man with Graves' hyperthyroidism. The rearrangement uses TRBV24-1 and TRBJ2-7; 7 bases line up with TRBD1. Material: peripheral blood or thyroid tissue (not recorded which). CDR3 sequence: CATKGGHTYEQYF. The CDR3 nucleotides read TGTGCCACCAAAGGGGGCCATACCTACGAGCAGTACTTC.